These 28 T cell receptor beta chains were all obtained from the same sample, sequenced in a study of OX40 agonist ivuxolimab in advanced cancers. The protocol was immunoSEQ multiplex PCR, while the TCRdb copy is restricted to in-frame clones and leaves out a portion. The data show fewer than 95,000 clones, about 90% seen once. Sequences were derived from CD4+ or CD8+ T cells sorted from blood, sampled in a trial of the OX40 agonist ivuxolimab. These receptors all stem from an adult with an advanced solid tumor such as melanoma, head and neck, liver or kidney cancer.

The rearrangement uses TRBV2 and TRBJ2-7, with 9 positions matching TRBD1. V was pared by 10 bases and J by 2 bases, with 12 bases of the junction left unmatched. This CDR3 is built from 15 residues. Germline V CDR1 and CDR2: SNHLY, FYNNEI. The CDR3 loop reads CAIVRRDRATYEQYF. CDR3 bases: TGTGCCATCGTCAGGAGGGACAGGGCGACCTACGAGCAGTACTTC.

The CDR3 spells CASSSRAKPTGELFF. In nucleotides, the CDR3 is TGTGCCAGCAGCTCTCGCGCGAAGCCTACCGGGGAGCTGTTTTTT. The V and J genes are TRBV11-3 and TRBJ2-2; D uncertain. The CDR3 consists of 15 residues. Trimming removed 4 bases from V and 5 bases from J, with 14 bases in between. Germline V gene sequence: CDR1 SGHNT, CDR2 YENEEA.

In its sample, this clone was seen once. The chain couples TRBV7-9 to TRBJ1-2; 9 nucleotides line up with TRBD1. This CDR3 region has 15 residues. The V gene end was trimmed by 5 bases and the J gene end by 4 bases; junction bases not matched to a gene: 8. Germline V gene lookup returns CDR1 SEHNR and CDR2 FQNEAQ (reference sequence). The CDR3 coding sequence is TGTGCCAGCAGCGGGGGACAGGGCGTTGTCTATGGCTACACCTTC. This gives the protein CASSGGQGVVYGYTF.

The rearrangement links TRBV2 to TRBJ1-2; D is unclear. Trimming removed 8 bases from V and 1 base from J, with 8 bases in between. The CDR3 runs to 12 residues. CDR1 SNHLY and CDR2 FYNNEI come from the germline V gene. The CDR3 DNA reads TGTGCCAGCGGGGAACTTAACTATGGCTACACCTTC. It yields the protein CASGELNYGYTF.

The CDR3: CASSESRLAGAVDTQYF. As DNA, the CDR3 is TGCGCCAGCAGTGAGTCGCGACTAGCGGGAGCTGTAGATACGCAGTATTTT. V gene TRBV10-1 combines with J gene TRBJ2-3; 12 nucleotides match TRBD2. The CDR3 covers 17 residues. Germline V lookup: CDR1 WNHNN, CDR2 SYGVQD (reference sequence). Trimming removed 0 bases from V and 5 bases from J; junction bases left unmatched: 6.

The chain employs TRBV9 and TRBJ2-3; 9 bases align to TRBD1. In germline, CDR1 is SGDLS, CDR2 YYNGEE. The trim removed 0 bases at V and 6 bases at J, leaving 5 bases unmatched. CDR3 length: 15 amino acids. The DNA for the CDR3 is TGTGCCAGCAGCGTAGGAACAGGGGGCCGGGATACGCAGTATTTT. Translation: CASSVGTGGRDTQYF. Full variable domain (missing parts from reference TRBV9 and TRBJ2-3): DSGVTQTPKHLITATGQRVTLRCSPRSGDLSVYWYQQSLDQGLQFLIQYYNGEERAKGNILERFSAQQFPDLHSELNLSSLELGDSALYFCASSVGTGGRDTQYFGPGTRLTVL.

The genes are TRBV6-1 and TRBJ2-5; 10 bases match TRBD2. The CDR3 contains 14 residues. V gave up 5 bases and J gave up 3 bases; unmatched junction bases: 3. Germline values: CDR1 MNHNS, CDR2 SASEGT. CDR3 sequence (DNA): TGTGCCAGCAGTTATGGACTAGCGGAAGAGACCCAGTACTTC. Its translation: CASSYGLAEETQYF.

The chain employs TRBV7-2 and TRBJ2-3, with D possibly TRBD2 on 5 matching bases. The CDR3 length is 13 residues. Trimming pared 5 bases from V and 5 bases from J, leaving 11 bases between. Per germline, CDR1 SGHTA and CDR2 FQGNSA. DNA for the CDR3: TGTGCCAGCAGCCCCCCACTAGTAGATACGCAGTATTTT. Its protein product is CASSPPLVDTQYF.

The chain couples TRBV27 to TRBJ1-6; D uncertain. V lost 0 bases, J lost 11 bases, and 8 bases lay in between. The CDR3 length is 13 residues. The V gene's germline CDR1 is MNHEY and CDR2 SMNVEV (reference sequence). The CDR3 DNA sequence: TGTGCCAGCAGTTTATCCCCGGGAGCACCCCTCCACTTT. Amino acids: CASSLSPGAPLHF.

In its sample, this clone was seen once. The chain uses TRBV7-9 and TRBJ2-7; 8 nucleotides align to TRBD2. The CDR3 consists of 13 residues. V gave up 1 base and J gave up 12 bases; unmatched junction bases: 8. Per the germline V gene, CDR1 is SEHNR and CDR2 is FQNEAQ (reference sequence). The CDR3 DNA follows: TGTGCCAGCAGCTTAGATCTAGCGGGTGTAAGGTACTTC. It specifies CASSLDLAGVRYF.

The genes are TRBV10-3 and TRBJ2-1; D remains unclear. The CDR3 runs to 13 residues. The germline V and J ends were trimmed by 6 bases and 4 bases, with 10 bases remaining between them. Germline-derived CDR1 and CDR2 are ENHRY and SYGVKD. The CDR3 sequence: CAIRAEPYNEQFF. In DNA, the CDR3 is TGTGCCATCAGGGCAGAGCCTTACAATGAGCAGTTCTTC.

A few counts support this clone. V usage is TRBV2 and J usage is TRBJ2-5; 12 bases align to TRBD2. The V gene end was trimmed by 2 bases and the J gene end by 2 bases; junction bases not matched to a gene: 3. The CDR3 covers 16 residues. Germline CDR1 reads SNHLY; CDR2 reads FYNNEI. CDR3: CASSESLAGGQETQYF. The CDR3 nucleotides read TGTGCCAGCAGTGAATCACTAGCGGGGGGACAAGAGACCCAGTACTTC.

The chain couples TRBV5-6 to TRBJ2-2; tentatively, D is TRBD1 (6 bases). This CDR3 has 13 residues. Germline loops: CDR1 SGHDT, CDR2 YYEEEE. V was clipped by 0 bases and J by 11 bases, with 11 bases between them. In nucleotides, the CDR3 is TGTGCCAGCAGCTTGGCACGGGGACACGAGCTGTTTTTT. It encodes CASSLARGHELFF.

This clone was seen just once. The chain joins TRBV6-1 to TRBJ1-4, with D perhaps TRBD1 (5 bases). Trimming removed 4 bases from V and 5 bases from J, with 20 bases in between. The CDR3 covers 17 residues. Germline loops: CDR1 MNHNS, CDR2 SASEGT. The CDR3 DNA follows: TGTGCCAGCAGTGGGGCCGCCTCCCAGGGACCCAATGAAAAACTGTTTTTT. Translating gives CASSGAASQGPNEKLFF.

This rearrangement joins TRBV25-1 to TRBJ2-5; D tentatively fits TRBD1 or TRBD2 (6 bases each). Between the trimmed V and J ends, which lost 1 base and 5 bases, there was a span of 20 bases. The CDR3 contains 17 residues. CDR1 and CDR2 from the germline V gene are MGHDK and SYGVNS. The DNA for the CDR3 is TGTGCCAGCAGTGAATGGTTGGAGGGCAGGGGATGGGAGACCCAGTACTTC. The encoded protein is CASSEWLEGRGWETQYF. The entire variable domain, with the rest obtained from reference TRBV25-1 and TRBJ2-5, is as follows: EADIYQTPRYLVIGTGKKITLECSQTMGHDKMYWYQQDPGMELHLIHYSYGVNSTEKGDLSSESTVSRIRTEHFPLTLESARPSHTSQYLCASSEWLEGRGWETQYFGPGTRLLVL.

This clone was detected only once. This CDR3 reads CASSLGPMNYGYTF. CDR3 nucleotide sequence: TGTGCCAGCAGCTTAGGGCCTATGAACTATGGCTACACCTTC. This chain links TRBV7-6 with TRBJ1-2; D is undetermined. V lost 1 base and J 2 bases, leaving 8 bases between the germline ends. Germline CDR1 reads SGHVS; CDR2 reads FNYEAQ. This CDR3 is 14 amino acids long.

This clone was picked up one time. The genes are TRBV28 and TRBJ1-2; weak D call: TRBD1 (5 bases). The germline gives CDR1 MDHEN, CDR2 SYDVKM. V lost 5 bases and J lost 3, with 19 bases in between. This CDR3 spans 16 amino acids. The CDR3 sequence is CASSPSGPEVYYGYTF. CDR3 coding DNA: TGTGCCAGCAGTCCCTCGGGACCCGAGGTTTACTATGGCTACACCTTC.

The chain combines TRBV19 with TRBJ1-5; maybe TRBD1 (5 bases). Germline-derived CDR1 and CDR2 are LNHDA and SQIVND (reference sequence). The V and J ends lost 4 bases and 5 bases respectively, with 9 bases between them. The CDR3 spans 13 residues. CDR3 amino acids: CASSTQGDQPQHF. CDR3 coding DNA: TGTGCCAGTAGTACCCAGGGAGATCAGCCCCAGCATTTT.

This chain uses TRBV6-1 with TRBJ2-1, with 9 positions matching TRBD2. CDR1 MNHNS and CDR2 SASEGT come from the germline V gene. The CDR3 contains 14 residues. V was clipped by 3 bases and J by 6 bases; unmatched bases: 3. CDR3 sequence reads: CASSDSGSFNEQFF. CDR3 coding DNA: TGTGCCAGCAGTGATAGCGGGAGTTTCAATGAGCAGTTCTTC.

This clone appeared a single time. This chain links TRBV6-6 with TRBJ2-5, with D perhaps TRBD2 (5 bases). The CDR3 is 13 residues long. V shed 7 bases and J shed 4 bases, with 13 bases lying between them. Germline V gene data show CDR1 as MNHNY and CDR2 as SVGAGI (reference sequence). CDR3 loop: CASMTPGGETQYF. The CDR3 nucleotides are TGTGCCAGCATGACCCCTGGAGGAGAGACCCAGTACTTC.

This sequence joins TRBV18 and TRBJ1-1, with TRBD1 as a possible D gene (5 bases). With 1 base removed from V and 2 bases from J, the gap between germline ends came to 8 bases. The CDR3 runs 14 residues. CDR1 and CDR2 (germline): KGHSH, LQKENI. CDR3 DNA: TGTGCCAGCTCACCACTGCAGGGTAACACTGAAGCTTTCTTT. This encodes CASSPLQGNTEAFF.

The rearrangement joins TRBV5-1 to TRBJ1-2; D possibly corresponds to TRBD1 (5 bases). Looked up from germline, CDR1 is SGHRS and CDR2 is YFSETQ. The CDR3 covers 15 residues. With 0 bases removed from V and 2 bases from J, the gap between germline ends came to 11 bases. The CDR3: CASSLDGWGNYGYTF. CDR3 nucleotides: TGCGCCAGCAGCTTGGACGGCTGGGGCAACTATGGCTACACCTTC.

The chain combines TRBV7-2 with TRBJ1-4; a weak D match, TRBD1 (5 bases). This CDR3 is built from 14 residues. V lost 2 bases, J lost 7 bases, and 11 bases lay in between. From germline, CDR1 is SGHTA and CDR2 FQGNSA. The CDR3: CASSLTGPAEKLFF. CDR3 nucleotide sequence: TGTGCCAGCAGCTTAACAGGTCCCGCTGAAAAACTGTTTTTT.

The CDR3: CASSLGRGSSYNEQFF. CDR3 DNA sequence: TGTGCCAGCAGCTTGGGGCGGGGGAGCTCCTACAATGAGCAGTTCTTC. The V call is TRBV5-4, the J call TRBJ2-1, with TRBD2 matching 7 bases. The CDR3 has 16 residues. CDR1 and CDR2 (germline): SGHNT, YYREEE (reference sequence). V shed 0 bases, J shed 0 bases, and the junction held 3 bases outside the gene matches.

V gene TRBV5-6 combines with J gene TRBJ1-2; a weak D match, TRBD1 (5 bases). The CDR3 runs 14 residues. V was pared by 5 bases and J by 5 bases, with 16 bases between. Germline-derived CDR1 and CDR2 are SGHDT and YYEEEE. Here the CDR3 reads CASRPRDGNYGYTF. The CDR3 DNA reads TGTGCCAGCAGGCCACGGGACGGAAATTATGGCTACACCTTC.

The chain recombines TRBV7-6 with TRBJ2-3; maybe TRBD1 (6 bases). The V end lost 3 bases, the J end lost 0 bases, and 10 bases lay between the germline ends. CDR1 SGHVS and CDR2 FNYEAQ come from the germline V gene. The CDR3 runs to 15 residues. CDR3 coding DNA: TGTGCCAGCAGCTTCGGACAGACTAGCACAGATACGCAGTATTTT. Encoded protein: CASSFGQTSTDTQYF.

V gene TRBV4-1 combines with J gene TRBJ1-5; D call uncertain. Germline CDR1 and CDR2: MGHRA and YSYEKL. The V end lost 1 base, the J end lost 3 bases, and 7 bases lay between the germline ends. This CDR3 has 14 residues. The CDR3 protein is CASSQGAPNQPQHF. As DNA, the CDR3 is TGCGCCAGCAGCCAAGGGGCCCCCAATCAGCCCCAGCATTTT.

The chain carries TRBV9 and TRBJ1-2; 8 positions agree with TRBD1. Germline loops: CDR1 SGDLS, CDR2 YYNGEE. The CDR3 extends over 12 amino acids. V dropped 4 bases and J dropped 9; count of bases not matched to a gene: 5. The CDR3 DNA follows: TGTGCCAGCAGCTCTTGGACAGGGAGCTACACCTTC. Translating it yields CASSSWTGSYTF.